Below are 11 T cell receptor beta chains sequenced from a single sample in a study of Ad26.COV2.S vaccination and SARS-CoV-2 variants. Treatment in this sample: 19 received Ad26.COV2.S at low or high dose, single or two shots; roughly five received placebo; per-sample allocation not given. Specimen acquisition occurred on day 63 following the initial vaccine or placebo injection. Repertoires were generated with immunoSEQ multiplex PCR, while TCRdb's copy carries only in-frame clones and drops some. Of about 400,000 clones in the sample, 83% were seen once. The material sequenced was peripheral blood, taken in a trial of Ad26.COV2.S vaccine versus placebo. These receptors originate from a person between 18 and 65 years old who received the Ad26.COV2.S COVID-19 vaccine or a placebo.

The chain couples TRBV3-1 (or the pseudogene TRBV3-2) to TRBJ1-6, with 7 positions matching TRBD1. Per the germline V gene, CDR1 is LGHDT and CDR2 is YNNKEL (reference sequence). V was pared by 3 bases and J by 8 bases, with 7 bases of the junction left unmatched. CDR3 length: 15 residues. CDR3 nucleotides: TGTGCCAGCAGCCAGCCGCACAGGGGTGATTCACCCCTCCACTTT. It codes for CASSQPHRGDSPLHF.

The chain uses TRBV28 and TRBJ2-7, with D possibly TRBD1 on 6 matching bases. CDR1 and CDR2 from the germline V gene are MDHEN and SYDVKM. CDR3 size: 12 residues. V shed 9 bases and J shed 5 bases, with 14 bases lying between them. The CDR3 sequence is CASPGTIDEQYF. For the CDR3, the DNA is TGTGCCAGTCCCGGGACAATAGACGAGCAGTACTTC.

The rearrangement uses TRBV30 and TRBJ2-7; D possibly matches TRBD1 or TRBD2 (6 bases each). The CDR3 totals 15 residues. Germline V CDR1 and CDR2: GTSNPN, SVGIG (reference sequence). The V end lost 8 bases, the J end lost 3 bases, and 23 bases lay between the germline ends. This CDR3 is CALIGGLGIGYEQYF. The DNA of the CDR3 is TGTGCCCTCATAGGGGGACTGGGGATTGGCTACGAGCAGTACTTC.

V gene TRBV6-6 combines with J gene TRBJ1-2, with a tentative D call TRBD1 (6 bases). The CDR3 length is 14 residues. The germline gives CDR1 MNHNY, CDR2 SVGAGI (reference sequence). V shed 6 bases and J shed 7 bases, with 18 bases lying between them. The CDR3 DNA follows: TGTGCCAGCAGCCGAATGACAGGCGGTTTTGGCTACACCTTC. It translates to CASSRMTGGFGYTF.

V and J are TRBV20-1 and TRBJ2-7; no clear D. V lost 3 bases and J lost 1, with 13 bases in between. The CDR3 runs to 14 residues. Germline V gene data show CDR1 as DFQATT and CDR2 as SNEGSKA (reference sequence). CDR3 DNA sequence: TGCAGTGCTAGTGTGTCGGGCAGGTCCTACGAGCAGTACTTC. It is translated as CSASVSGRSYEQYF.

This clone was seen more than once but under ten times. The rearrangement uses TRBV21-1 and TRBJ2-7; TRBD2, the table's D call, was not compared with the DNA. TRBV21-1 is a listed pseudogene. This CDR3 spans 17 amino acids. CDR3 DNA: TGTGCCAGCAGCAAAGTGGAGGCGGGGGTGCCGAGGTACGAGCAGTACTTC. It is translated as CASSKVEAGVPRYEQYF.

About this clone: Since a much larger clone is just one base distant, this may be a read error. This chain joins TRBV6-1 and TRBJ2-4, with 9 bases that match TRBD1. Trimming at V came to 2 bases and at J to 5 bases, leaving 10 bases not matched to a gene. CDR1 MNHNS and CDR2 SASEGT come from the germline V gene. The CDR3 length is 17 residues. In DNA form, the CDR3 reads TGTGCCAGCAGTGAATTACGGGAACAGGGGGCGGAAAACATTCAGTACTTC. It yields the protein CASSELREQGAENIQYF.

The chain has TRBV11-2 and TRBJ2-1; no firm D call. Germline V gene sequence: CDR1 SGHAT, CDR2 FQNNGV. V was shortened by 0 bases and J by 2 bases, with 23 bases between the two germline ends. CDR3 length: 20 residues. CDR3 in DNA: TGTGCCAGCAGCTTAGAGGCTTTGGGCAGCCCCCGACCGACCTACAATGAGCAGTTCTTC. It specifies CASSLEALGSPRPTYNEQFF.

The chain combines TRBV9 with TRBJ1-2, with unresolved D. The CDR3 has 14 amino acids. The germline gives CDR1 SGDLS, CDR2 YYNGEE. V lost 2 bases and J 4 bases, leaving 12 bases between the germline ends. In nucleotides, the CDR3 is TGTGCCAGCAGCGTGTCTAACATTATCTATGGCTACACCTTC. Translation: CASSVSNIIYGYTF.

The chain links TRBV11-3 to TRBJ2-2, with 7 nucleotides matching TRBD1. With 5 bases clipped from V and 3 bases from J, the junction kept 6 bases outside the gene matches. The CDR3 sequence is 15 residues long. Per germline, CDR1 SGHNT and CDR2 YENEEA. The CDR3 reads CASSRQGVDTGELFF. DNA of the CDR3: TGTGCCAGCAGCCGACAGGGAGTAGACACCGGGGAGCTGTTTTTT. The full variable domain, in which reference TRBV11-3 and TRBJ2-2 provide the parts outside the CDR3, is EAGVVQSPRYKIIEKKQPVAFWCNPISGHNTLYWYLQNLGQGPELLIRYENEEAVDDSQLPKDRFSAERLKGVDSTLKIQPAELGDSAVYLCASSRQGVDTGELFFGEGSRLTVL.

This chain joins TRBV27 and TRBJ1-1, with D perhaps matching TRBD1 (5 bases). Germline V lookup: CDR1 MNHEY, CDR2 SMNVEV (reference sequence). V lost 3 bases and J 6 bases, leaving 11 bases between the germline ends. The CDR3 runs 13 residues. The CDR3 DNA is TGTGCCAGCAGTTTGATGAGGGGACCTGAAGCTTTCTTT. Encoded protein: CASSLMRGPEAFF.